One and the same sample provided the 10 T cell receptor beta chains below, sequenced in a study of CD8 T cells in ankylosing spondylitis. Overall study results and limits: Characteristic of ankylosing spondylitis blood, it appeared, was a TCR beta motif comprising several highly homologous variants.

These TCRs are of unknown antigen specificity. MiXCR was run by TCRdb on the 5' RACE reads, yielding one entry per CDR3 protein. The data show 450,000 to 550,000 distinct CDR3 sequences, over 4% seen once. Sequencing was done on a sample of blood, either unsorted or a sorted T cell fraction (not recorded which). The source is a male donor with ankylosing spondylitis.

This clonotype has a count of ten or more. This chain links TRBV5-1 with TRBJ2-1; 7 bases line up with TRBD2. The junction had 7 bases not matched to a gene; V was cut back by 5 bases and J by 5 bases. The CDR3 covers 14 residues. Germline V lookup: CDR1 SGHRS, CDR2 YFSETQ. The CDR3 region is CASRGRGGDNEQFF. The CDR3 DNA reads TGCGCCAGCAGAGGCCGCGGGGGAGACAATGAGCAGTTCTTC.

Many counts were recorded for this clonotype. J is TRBJ2-5 and V is TRBV10-3, with TRBD2 matching over 9 bases. This CDR3 has 12 residues. CDR1 ENHRY and CDR2 SYGVKD come from the germline V gene. After removal of 11 bases from V and 1 base from J, the junction contained 2 bases not matched to a gene. CDR3 residues: CAAGGVQETQYF. The CDR3 DNA sequence: TGTGCCGCGGGGGGGGTCCAAGAGACCCAGTACTTC.

This clonotype has at least ten counts. The rearrangement links TRBV29-1 to TRBJ1-1; the D is unclear. Germline CDR1 SQVTM, CDR2 ANQGSEA. The CDR3 is made up of 11 amino acids. The ends were cut back, 7 bases at V and 1 base at J, with 7 bases in the middle. The CDR3 coding sequence is TGCAGCGGGCGGAGGAACACTGAAGCTTTCTTT. Its translation: CSGRRNTEAFF.

This clonotype appeared many times. The chain links TRBV20-1 to TRBJ2-1; D might be TRBD1 (5 bases). Germline V gene sequence: CDR1 DFQATT, CDR2 SNEGSKA (reference sequence). This CDR3 has 14 residues. V was pared by 2 bases and J by 6 bases, with 14 bases between. CDR3 coding DNA: TGCAGTGCTAGACGCGCTAGGGGTCGCAATGAGCAGTTCTTC. This translates into CSARRARGRNEQFF.

This clonotype occurred many times. The rearrangement uses TRBV7-2 and TRBJ2-4, with TRBD2 matching 11 bases. The CDR3 is 17 residues long. Germline V gives CDR1 SGHTA, CDR2 FQGNSA. With 5 bases clipped from V and 7 bases from J, the junction kept 13 bases outside the gene matches. CDR3 nucleotide sequence: TGTGCCAGCAGCCTTAAACTAGCGGGAGTGGTTGGTAACATTCAGTACTTC. Protein sequence: CASSLKLAGVVGNIQYF.

This clonotype occurred many times. This chain links TRBV20-1 with TRBJ2-1, with D unclear. CDR3 length equals 13 residues. Germline-derived CDR1 and CDR2 are DFQATT and SNEGSKA (reference sequence). Between the trimmed V and J ends, which lost 5 bases and 2 bases, there was a span of 10 bases. The CDR3 protein is CSAPRSTYNEQFF. Here the CDR3 DNA reads TGCAGTGCTCCGCGGTCTACCTACAATGAGCAGTTCTTC.

The table lists this clonotype with many counts. The chain is built from TRBV7-2 and TRBJ1-4, with 9 bases identical to TRBD1. V dropped 4 bases and J dropped 8; count of bases not matched to a gene: 2. This CDR3 comprises 13 residues. CDR1 and CDR2 from the germline V gene are SGHTA and FQGNSA. As DNA, the CDR3 is TGTGCCAGCAGCTCCGGACAGGGGGAAAAACTGTTTTTT. Amino acid sequence: CASSSGQGEKLFF.

This clonotype was detected many times. The genes are TRBV20-1 and TRBJ1-1, with 7 bases that match TRBD1. Germline V gene sequence: CDR1 DFQATT, CDR2 SNEGSKA (reference sequence). The CDR3 contains 13 residues. V was pared by 4 bases and J by 3 bases, with 5 bases of the junction left unmatched. The CDR3 reads CSAIEGAYTEAFF. The CDR3 bases are TGCAGTGCTATCGAGGGGGCGTACACTGAAGCTTTCTTT.

V gene TRBV12-3 or TRBV12-4 combines with J gene TRBJ1-6; D may be TRBD1 (5 bases). This CDR3 is 14 amino acids long. The V end lost 2 bases, the J end lost 9 bases, and 11 bases lay between the germline ends. This chain's CDR3 is CASSLQRGFSPLHF. CDR3 DNA sequence: TGTGCCAGCAGTTTACAGCGGGGCTTTTCACCCCTCCACTTT.

This clonotype was seen ten or more times. The CDR3, as DNA: TGCAGCGTTGGGGGAAATAGCGGGAGTGTCTACAATGAGCAGTTCTTC. This codes for CSVGGNSGSVYNEQFF. This chain joins TRBV29-1 and TRBJ2-1, with TRBD2 identical over 9 bases. Germline V gene sequence: CDR1 SQVTM, CDR2 ANQGSEA. Trimming took 4 bases from V and 3 from J; bases not matched to a gene: 10. The CDR3 runs to 16 residues.